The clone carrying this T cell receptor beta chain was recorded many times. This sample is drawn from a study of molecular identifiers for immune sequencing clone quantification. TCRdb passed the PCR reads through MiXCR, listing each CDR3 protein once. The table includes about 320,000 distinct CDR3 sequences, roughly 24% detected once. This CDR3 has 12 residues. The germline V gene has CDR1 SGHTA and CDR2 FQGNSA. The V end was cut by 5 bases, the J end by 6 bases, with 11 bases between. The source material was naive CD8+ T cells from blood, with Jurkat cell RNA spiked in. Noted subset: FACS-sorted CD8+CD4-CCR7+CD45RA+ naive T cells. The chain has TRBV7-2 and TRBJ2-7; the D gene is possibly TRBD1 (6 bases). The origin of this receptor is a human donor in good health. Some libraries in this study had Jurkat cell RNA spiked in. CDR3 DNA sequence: TGTGCCAGCAGCATTAGGGGGAGCGAGCAGTACTTC. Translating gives CASSIRGSEQYF.